This TCR beta chain was identified during a study of identical twins. Study outcomes and limitations: Zero-insertion analyses were open to partial confounding by invariant MAIT and iNKT cells.

In regard to this clonotype: The antigen is unknown.

Germline values: CDR1 MNHNS, CDR2 SASEGT. The V gene lost 4 bases and the J gene lost 1 base, with 16 bases spanning the gap. This CDR3 spans 16 amino acids. In every case, the donor was a healthy Caucasian. A universal primer site was added by template switching, and unique molecular identifiers were carried by the cDNA. TCRdb analysed the 5' RACE reads with MiXCR anew, one entry per CDR3 protein. The sample lists about 200,000 distinct CDR3 sequences, about 7.5% occurring once. Separately, the same data were catalogued under a study of yellow fever vaccine responses in identical twins.

The rearrangement uses TRBV6-1 and TRBJ1-1, with D perhaps matching TRBD1 (5 bases). The TCR comes from a woman under 30 in good health. The sample consisted of memory (CD45RO+) T cells sorted from blood. The CDR3 DNA reads as TGTGCCAGCAGTGTGATGGCAGGACACCCGAACACTGAAGCTTTCTTT. Residues: CASSVMAGHPNTEAFF.